This T cell receptor (beta chain) was captured by sequencing in a study of blood T cell repertoires in COVID-19. Germline CDR1 and CDR2: LNHNV and YYDKDF (reference sequence). The CDR3 runs 21 residues. V was clipped by 0 bases and J by 3 bases, with 29 bases between them. In the authors' workflow: Estimation of nucleated cell counts was performed using reference gene primer amplification. TCRdb's table, derived via immunoSEQ multiplex PCR, lists solely in-frame clones and lacks some. The D gene and trimming were derived from the DNA, and the V and J assignments and clone size from that table. The sample gives a few hundred thousand clones, 70% to 90% of which show up once; 1.9% is in the top ten.

This receptor was identified in a woman in her forties or fifties who had recovered from COVID-19. V and J are TRBV15 and TRBJ2-5; TRBD1 is a possible D gene (5 bases). The specimen was PBMCs or T cells enriched from blood (not recorded which). Written as DNA, the CDR3 is TGTGCCACCAGCAGAGAGGGGCCCAATACTTTACCATCCATGGTGGAAGAGACCCAGTACTTC. Encoded protein: CATSREGPNTLPSMVEETQYF.